The rows below give T cell receptor beta chains drawn from one sample of a study of T-cell memory formation after mild COVID-19. Via MiXCR, TCRdb re-called the 5' RACE reads, giving one row per CDR3 protein. Altogether about 130,000 distinct CDR3 sequences are present, approximately 5.9% being singletons, with the ten largest covering roughly 2.2%. The sequenced sample consisted of PBMCs or a T cell subset sorted from them (not recorded which). Source of these receptors: an adult woman who had mild COVID-19 (a few samples of this study predate the infection). Cell type and time point are not known. The CDR3 runs from the conserved cysteine through the conserved F or W. Fields, in order: D gene, V gene, clone size, J gene, CDR3 DNA, CDR3 protein. D genes are given only for firm matches. Part of the rows lack a size; the others show once, few, many or a class for expanded clones.

-,TRBV2,-,TRBJ1-2,TGTGCCAGCAGTGAAGATCGGCACTCCACTAACTATGGCTACACCTTC,CASSEDRHSTNYGYTF
-,TRBV20-1,many,TRBJ2-7,TGCAGTGCTAGAGTTCCCGGCAGGGGCGCCTACGAGCAGTACTTC,CSARVPGRGAYEQYF
TRBD2,TRBV4-3,few,TRBJ2-1,TGCGCCAGCAGCCAGGCACCTAGCGGACTCTCCTACAATGAGCAGTTCTTC,CASSQAPSGLSYNEQFF
-,TRBV12-3/TRBV12-4,few,TRBJ2-7,TGTGCCAGCAGCCCCCCTAACACGGGCGAGCAGTACTTC,CASSPPNTGEQYF
-,TRBV5-1,-,TRBJ2-5,TGCGCCAGCAGCATAATAGCGCGGGAGACCCAGTACTTC,CASSIIARETQYF
-,TRBV12-3/TRBV12-4,-,TRBJ1-3,TGTGCCAGCAGTTTATTTACCAACTCTGGAAACACCATATATTTT,CASSLFTNSGNTIYF
-,TRBV20-1,-,TRBJ2-1,TGCAGTGGGCTTTTCTTAGCGGTTAGGCAGTTCTTC,CSGLFLAVRQFF
-,TRBV7-2,many,TRBJ1-2,TGTGCCAGCAGCTCTTCGAGTTCCTATGGCTACACCTTC,CASSSSSSYGYTF
-,TRBV5-5,medium-sized,TRBJ2-1,TGTGCCAGCAGCTTGCCCACCTCGGGTGAGCAGTTCTTC,CASSLPTSGEQFF
-,TRBV27,-,TRBJ1-5,-,CASSTSGNQPQHF
-,TRBV7-9,many,TRBJ2-4,TGTGCCAGCAGCTTAGGGGCCAGGGGCCAAAACATTCAGTACTTC,CASSLGARGQNIQYF
TRBD1,TRBV5-1,-,TRBJ2-2,TGCGCCAGCAGCCCGGACAGGGAAACCGGGGAGCTGTTTTTT,CASSPDRETGELFF
-,TRBV14,few,TRBJ1-1,TGTGCCAGCAGCCAAGTCCCCACTGAAGCTTTCTTT,CASSQVPTEAFF
TRBD2,TRBV20-1,few,TRBJ2-7,TGCAGTGCTAGCGGGACTAGCAACTACGAGCAGTACTTC,CSASGTSNYEQYF
-,TRBV7-2,-,TRBJ2-3,TGTGCCAGCATGGCCATGTGGGATACGCAGTATTTT,CASMAMWDTQYF
-,TRBV5-1,-,TRBJ2-3,TGCGCCAGCAGCTATTTGGCTAGCTCAGATACGCAGTATTTT,CASSYLASSDTQYF
TRBD1,TRBV7-9,many,TRBJ2-2,TGTGCCAGCAGCTTGCTCAGGGGGCAAGTCGAGCTGTTTTTT,CASSLLRGQVELFF
-,TRBV12-3/TRBV12-4,many,TRBJ1-5,TGTGCCAGCAGGCCCCCATCCGGGGGTAGGCCCCAGCATTTT,CASRPPSGGRPQHF
TRBD1,TRBV12-3/TRBV12-4,many,TRBJ1-2,TGTGCCAGCAGTTTACAGGACAGGGGCTATGGCTACACCTTC,CASSLQDRGYGYTF
-,TRBV14,few,TRBJ2-5,TGTGCCAGCAGCCAAGAACTGGGAGAGACCCAGTACTTC,CASSQELGETQYF
-,TRBV5-1,few,TRBJ2-6,TGCGCCAGCAGCCCCCCTGCCGGACTTTACTCTGGGGCCAACGTCCTGACTTTC,CASSPPAGLYSGANVLTF
-,TRBV27,-,TRBJ2-3,TGTGCCAGCAGCCCCGCTTACACAGATACGCAGTATTTT,CASSPAYTDTQYF